The present entry profiles one T cell receptor beta chain with its context. Its antigen is unknown. The data were obtained in a study of T-cell memory formation after mild COVID-19. Whole-study findings and limits: The study found balanced CD4/CD8 in clones contracting day 15 to 85 and a CD4+ lean in later expanders. Day 37-peaking second-wave clones had unconfirmed SARS-CoV-2 specificity.

TCRdb redid the calling of the 5' RACE reads with MiXCR, one entry per CDR3 protein. The repertoire consists of a few hundred thousand distinct CDR3 sequences, with 27% occurring once and the leading ten covering approximately 10%. Input material: PBMCs or a T cell subset sorted from them (not recorded which). The sequence was obtained from an adult woman who had mild COVID-19 (a few samples of this study predate the infection). Cell type and time point are not known.

In nucleotides, the CDR3 is TGTGCCACCAGTGGGTTGGGGGCGAACACCGGGGAGCTGTTTTTT. This codes for CATSGLGANTGELFF. The V and J genes are TRBV24-1 and TRBJ2-2; possibly TRBD1 or TRBD2 for D (5 bases each). The V gene lost 5 bases and the J gene lost 0 bases, with 9 bases spanning the gap. From germline, CDR1 is KGHDR and CDR2 SFDVKD. The CDR3 totals 15 residues.